This T cell receptor (beta chain) was captured in a study of blood T cell repertoires in COVID-19. Study context: PBMCs, B-cell-depleted T cells, or T cells provided the cDNA or gDNA that made up the material.

Assay: immunoSEQ multiplex PCR; the TCRdb copy retains only in-frame clones and omits some. The data show about 360,000 clones, around nine tenths seen once. The sequencing sample was made of peripheral blood. The sequence came from a human donor in a cohort sampled during active COVID-19.

CDR3 amino acids: CASSQARVQTQYF. In DNA form, the CDR3 reads TGTGCCAGCAGCCAGGCACGGGTCCAGACCCAGTACTTC. V gene TRBV3-1 (or the pseudogene TRBV3-2) combines with J gene TRBJ2-5, with unresolved D. The CDR3 is made up of 13 amino acids. Germline CDR1 is LGHDT and CDR2 is YNNKEL (reference sequence). V shed 3 bases and J shed 6 bases, with 11 bases lying between them.